Reported below is one T cell receptor beta chain. The same CDR3 is also encoded by other DNA sequences in this sample. As every portion of the isolated RNA was reverse transcribed, the sequencing read expressed TCRB transcripts. Profiled with immunoSEQ multiplex PCR; TCRdb holds only in-frame clones, not every one. The data show about 130,000 clones, around a tenth seen once. The data originate from a study of beta chain features in type 1 diabetes. This CDR3 comprises 12 residues. V lost 6 bases, J lost 4 bases, and 1 base stayed unmatched. Germline CDR1 SNHLY, CDR2 FYNNEI. The source material was central memory CD4+ T cells from blood. The chain employs TRBV2 and TRBJ2-5; 8 bases line up with TRBD2. The source is a man aged 18 to 30 in good health. CDR3 in amino acids: CASRSGGETQYF. CDR3 in DNA: TGTGCCAGCAGAAGCGGGGGAGAGACCCAGTACTTC.